A single sample is the source of the 28 T cell receptor beta chains below, sequenced in a study of CD8 T cells in ankylosing spondylitis. The study, taken as a whole, reports: Blood of patients with ankylosing spondylitis appeared to be characterized by a TCR beta motif of eight highly homologous variants.

Which antigens these TCRs recognize remains unknown. TCRdb called the 5' RACE reads again in MiXCR, with one record for every CDR3 protein. This table has around 490,000 distinct CDR3 sequences, approximately 5% appearing once. What was sequenced was blood, either unsorted or a sorted T cell fraction (not recorded which). The receptors derive from a male donor with ankylosing spondylitis.

This clonotype was detected many times. J is TRBJ2-3 and V is TRBV7-3; D gene uncertain. The V gene lost 3 bases and the J gene lost 2 bases, with 9 bases spanning the gap. The CDR3 is 14 amino acids. The germline V gene has CDR1 SGHTA and CDR2 FQGTGA. The CDR3: CASSLGYPTDTQYF. The CDR3 DNA sequence: TGTGCCAGCAGCTTGGGGTACCCCACAGATACGCAGTATTTT.

This clonotype was seen many times. V gene TRBV12-3 or TRBV12-4 combines with J gene TRBJ2-1; D perhaps matches TRBD2 (5 bases). Trimming pared 3 bases from V and 4 bases from J, leaving 7 bases between. The CDR3 totals 13 residues. The CDR3 coding sequence is TGTGCCAGCAGTTTCCGGGAATACAATGAGCAGTTCTTC. Translated, it gives CASSFREYNEQFF.

In its sample, this clonotype was seen many times. This sequence joins TRBV2 and TRBJ2-7, with no clear D. The CDR3 length is 11 residues. CDR1 and CDR2 (germline): SNHLY, FYNNEI. V dropped 7 bases and J dropped 2 bases, with 6 bases sitting between them. The CDR3 is CASTDTYEQYF. CDR3 coding DNA: TGTGCCAGCACCGATACCTACGAGCAGTACTTC.

This clonotype was seen many times. The chain links TRBV28 to TRBJ2-1; 8 bases are shared with TRBD1. The germline CDR1 and CDR2 sequences are MDHEN and SYDVKM. V lost 2 bases, J lost 4 bases, and 4 bases stayed unmatched. The CDR3 has 15 residues. The CDR3 nucleotides are TGTGCCAGCAGTTTAAGCAGGGGGCTTTACAATGAGCAGTTCTTC. This codes for CASSLSRGLYNEQFF. Supplemented by reference TRBV28 and TRBJ2-1, the full variable domain reads DVKVTQSSRYLVKRTGEKVFLECVQDMDHENMFWYRQDPGLGLRLIYFSYDVKMKEKGDIPEGYSVSREKKERFSLILESASTNQTSMYLCASSLSRGLYNEQFFGPGTRLTVL.

This clonotype was picked up many times. The genes are TRBV5-1 and TRBJ1-5; 8 positions agree with TRBD1. Losses at the gene ends were 0 bases for V and 9 bases for J; bases not matched to a gene: 5. The V gene's germline CDR1 is SGHRS and CDR2 YFSETQ. CDR3 length equals 14 residues. This chain's CDR3 is CASSLGTGLGPQHF. CDR3 in DNA: TGCGCCAGCAGCTTGGGGACAGGGTTGGGGCCCCAGCATTTT.

The sample holds a few counts of this clonotype. The chain uses TRBV2 and TRBJ2-2; D not resolved. Per the germline V gene, CDR1 is SNHLY and CDR2 is FYNNEI. The CDR3 runs 16 residues. Deletions cut 4 bases from V and 0 bases from J, with 12 bases between. The CDR3 coding sequence is TGTGCCAGCAGTGCCTTGGACCCTTCGAACACCGGGGAGCTGTTTTTT. As protein: CASSALDPSNTGELFF.

This clonotype appeared many times. The rearrangement joins TRBV12-3 or TRBV12-4 to TRBJ2-5; D is perhaps TRBD1 (6 bases). The V end lost 5 bases, the J end lost 2 bases, and 12 bases lay between the germline ends. The CDR3 runs 14 residues. The CDR3 region has the DNA TGTGCCAGCAGTCCACAGGGAAGACAAGAGACCCAGTACTTC. Its translation: CASSPQGRQETQYF.

This clonotype has a count of ten or more. The V and J genes are TRBV12-3 or TRBV12-4 and TRBJ2-1; 8 positions match TRBD2. This CDR3 is 13 amino acids long. Germline trimming cut 3 bases from V and 6 bases from J; bases unmatched to any gene: 1. CDR3 DNA sequence: TGTGCCAGCAGTTTTACTAGCGGCAATGAGCAGTTCTTC. Translation: CASSFTSGNEQFF.

This clonotype was counted many times. The chain is built from TRBV7-2 and TRBJ2-5, with a possible D match to TRBD1 (5 bases). Deletions cut 6 bases from V and 4 bases from J, with 18 bases between. This CDR3 is built from 15 residues. Germline CDR1 reads SGHTA; CDR2 reads FQGNSA. CDR3 sequence: CASRLGDYLGETQYF. DNA of the CDR3: TGTGCCAGCAGGCTAGGGGATTATCTAGGAGAGACCCAGTACTTC.

This clonotype was seen many times. This chain uses TRBV7-2 with TRBJ1-1, with a weak D call TRBD1 (5 bases). CDR1 and CDR2 from the germline V gene are SGHTA and FQGNSA. V was shortened by 6 bases and J by 2 bases, with 10 bases between the two germline ends. The CDR3 has 13 residues. The CDR3 DNA is TGTGCCAGCAGGTGGACATTAAACACTGAAGCTTTCTTT. Translating it yields CASRWTLNTEAFF.

This clonotype was seen at least ten times. The chain combines TRBV20-1 with TRBJ2-3, with D perhaps matching TRBD2 (5 bases). V dropped 1 base and J dropped 3 bases, with 17 bases sitting between them. Germline CDR1 is DFQATT and CDR2 is SNEGSKA (reference sequence). CDR3 length: 16 residues. This CDR3 is CSARVFRGIGTDTQYF. The CDR3 bases are TGCAGTGCTAGAGTGTTCCGGGGAATTGGTACAGATACGCAGTATTTT.

This clonotype came up many times. This chain connects TRBV10-3 to TRBJ1-1, with TRBD1 matching over 9 bases. Trimming cost V 1 base and J 5 bases; bases outside gene matches: 5. CDR3 size: 15 residues. Germline assignment: CDR1 ENHRY and CDR2 SYGVKD. The CDR3 coding sequence is TGTGCCATCAGTGAGTTAGGACAGGGGAGGACTGAAGCTTTCTTT. Translated: CAISELGQGRTEAFF.

In its sample, this clonotype was seen many times. This chain links TRBV12-3 or TRBV12-4 with TRBJ2-5, with D hard to call. V was shortened by 6 bases and J by 0 bases, with 8 bases between the two germline ends. The CDR3 extends over 13 amino acids. Here the CDR3 reads CASSPGYQETQYF. The DNA of the CDR3 is TGTGCCAGCAGCCCTGGCTACCAAGAGACCCAGTACTTC.

Ten or more counts support this clonotype. The chain couples TRBV29-1 to TRBJ2-5; 7 nucleotides match TRBD2. Germline V lookup: CDR1 SQVTM, CDR2 ANQGSEA. V trimming: 4 bases; J trimming: 3 bases; junction bases outside the gene matches: 11. The CDR3 contains 15 residues. The CDR3 DNA reads TGCAGCGTTGTACCCAGCGGGGCGAATAAAGAGACCCAGTACTTC. Translation gives CSVVPSGANKETQYF.

This clonotype was recorded many times. The rearrangement uses TRBV12-3 or TRBV12-4 and TRBJ2-7, with a possible D match to TRBD1 (6 bases). V gave up 5 bases and J gave up 7 bases, with 21 bases separating them. The length of the CDR3 is 15 residues. The DNA for the CDR3 is TGTGCCAGCAGTGCCTCGACAGGTAGAAATGGTGAGCAGTACTTC. Translating gives CASSASTGRNGEQYF.

This clonotype was counted at least ten times. The genes are TRBV25-1 and TRBJ1-4, with a weak D call TRBD1 (5 bases). This CDR3 has 14 amino acids. Germline CDR1 MGHDK, CDR2 SYGVNS. Trimming removed 1 base at V and 8 bases at J, with 11 bases between. The CDR3 nucleotides read TGTGCCAGCAGTGAATTTTGGGGGGAAGAAAAACTGTTTTTT. Amino acid sequence: CASSEFWGEEKLFF. Using reference TRBV25-1 and TRBJ1-4 for the parts outside the CDR3, the full variable domain is EADIYQTPRYLVIGTGKKITLECSQTMGHDKMYWYQQDPGMELHLIHYSYGVNSTEKGDLSSESTVSRIRTEHFPLTLESARPSHTSQYLCASSEFWGEEKLFFGSGTQLSVL.

This clonotype has more than one count but fewer than ten. The chain has TRBV29-1 and TRBJ2-7; maybe TRBD2 (6 bases). Germline V lookup: CDR1 SQVTM, CDR2 ANQGSEA. This CDR3 region has 13 residues. CDR3 sequence: CSAAPRRGYEQYF. The CDR3 DNA sequence: TGCAGTGCCGCCCCCAGGAGGGGCTACGAGCAGTACTTC.

This clonotype showed up many times. The chain employs TRBV29-1 and TRBJ1-2; D is perhaps TRBD1 (5 bases). The V gene's germline CDR1 is SQVTM and CDR2 ANQGSEA. This CDR3 has 14 amino acids. V shed 0 bases and J shed 6 bases, with 14 bases lying between them. CDR3 bases: TGCAGCGTTGAAGATAGACTTCAAGGGGATGGCTACACCTTC. This encodes CSVEDRLQGDGYTF.

This clonotype has just a few counts. This sequence joins TRBV11-1 and TRBJ2-3; the match to TRBD1 covers 10 bases. Germline CDR1 SGHAT, CDR2 FQDESV (reference sequence). V lost 4 bases, J lost 6 bases, and 13 bases stayed unmatched. The CDR3 is made up of 17 amino acids. This CDR3 is CASSYPRGTGAGDTQYF. Here the CDR3 DNA reads TGTGCCAGCAGCTATCCCCGAGGGACAGGGGCAGGGGATACGCAGTATTTT.

This clonotype was seen a handful of times. The CDR3: CATSDLQRPEGAFF. CDR3 DNA: TGTGCCACCAGTGATTTGCAACGGCCGGAAGGAGCTTTCTTT. The gene calls are TRBV24-1 and TRBJ1-1; D unclear. Germline CDR1 reads KGHDR; CDR2 reads SFDVKD. V lost 0 bases, J lost 10 bases, and 14 bases lay in between. This CDR3 has 14 amino acids.

At least ten counts were recorded for this clonotype. CDR3 amino acids: CASSFRQYTDTQYF. The DNA of the CDR3 is TGTGCCAGCAGTTTTAGGCAGTACACAGATACGCAGTATTTT. This chain links TRBV12-3 or TRBV12-4 with TRBJ2-3; no firm D call. This CDR3 is built from 14 residues. V was pared by 3 bases and J by 2 bases, with 9 bases between.

This clonotype appeared many times. The chain has TRBV20-1 and TRBJ2-2; 10 bases fit TRBD2. The J segment lost 4 bases and the V segment lost 2 bases, leaving 1 base of the junction unmatched. Germline V gene data show CDR1 as DFQATT and CDR2 as SNEGSKA (reference sequence). The CDR3 is made up of 14 amino acids. The CDR3 here is CSARIAGGTGELFF. For the CDR3, the DNA is TGCAGTGCTAGAATAGCGGGGGGCACCGGGGAGCTGTTTTTT.

This clonotype showed up many times. The V gene is TRBV12-5, the J gene TRBJ1-1; D not resolved. The CDR3 is 15 residues long. CDR1 is LGHNT and CDR2 is FRNRAP in the germline V gene. Deletions cut 9 bases from V and 8 bases from J, with 25 bases between. The chain's CDR3 is CARSLTGDFRREAFF. CDR3 bases: TGTGCTAGATCTTTAACTGGGGATTTCAGACGAGAAGCTTTCTTT.

This clonotype was counted between two and nine times. The CDR3 reads CASSLAGTSGGAGNEQFF. DNA for the CDR3: TGTGCCAGCAGTTTAGCCGGGACTAGCGGGGGGGCAGGGAATGAGCAGTTCTTC. The chain carries TRBV12-3 or TRBV12-4 and TRBJ2-1, with TRBD2 matching 16 bases. The CDR3 totals 18 residues. With 0 bases clipped from V and 7 bases from J, the junction kept 6 bases outside the gene matches.

This clonotype has at least ten counts. The J gene is TRBJ2-1, the V gene TRBV29-1; 15 positions agree with TRBD2. The CDR3 totals 17 residues. Germline CDR1 reads SQVTM; CDR2 reads ANQGSEA. Unmatched junction bases numbered 8, after V lost 7 bases and J lost 1 base. CDR3 loop: CSAAGLAGGGSYNEQFF. The DNA of the CDR3 is TGCAGCGCGGCGGGACTAGCGGGAGGAGGGTCCTACAATGAGCAGTTCTTC.

The sample holds many counts of this clonotype. The chain links TRBV5-1 to TRBJ2-1; 10 nucleotides line up with TRBD2. The V gene end was trimmed by 7 bases and the J gene end by 4 bases; junction bases not matched to a gene: 8. This CDR3 has 15 amino acids. The germline gives CDR1 SGHRS, CDR2 YFSETQ. Written as DNA, the CDR3 is TGCGCCAGCGGCGAGGGACTAGCGATGTACAATGAGCAGTTCTTC. As protein: CASGEGLAMYNEQFF.

Ten or more counts support this clonotype. J is TRBJ2-2 and V is TRBV7-9, with D perhaps matching TRBD1 (5 bases). CDR3 length: 15 residues. The V end lost 3 bases, the J end lost 3 bases, and 11 bases lay between the germline ends. Germline-derived CDR1 and CDR2 are SEHNR and FQNEAQ (reference sequence). This CDR3 reads CASSFGDSYTGELFF. CDR3 DNA: TGTGCCAGCAGCTTTGGAGACAGCTACACCGGGGAGCTGTTTTTT. The variable domain in full, completed from reference TRBV7-9 and TRBJ2-2, reads DTGVSQNPRHKITKRGQNVTFRCDPISEHNRLYWYRQTLGQGPEFLTYFQNEAQLEKSRLLSDRFSAERPKGSFSTLEIQRTEQGDSAMYLCASSFGDSYTGELFFGEGSRLTVL.

This clonotype was picked up many times. The chain couples TRBV4-2 to TRBJ2-7; 11 bases are a match to TRBD2. V lost 1 base and J lost 7; bases outside the gene matches: 0. CDR1 and CDR2 (germline): LGHNA, YNFKEQ. The CDR3 sequence is 13 residues long. As DNA, the CDR3 is TGTGCCAGCAGCCAAGGACTAGCGGGAGAGCAGTACTTC. Translated, it gives CASSQGLAGEQYF.